The entry below describes one T cell receptor beta chain. Its antigen is unknown. Nothing much larger sits one base from this clone, and base qualities are not available. The data derive from a study of blood T cells in healthy people across ages (dated by TCRdb to between 2014 and 2016). Some background on the complete study: In model experiments, template switching captured roughly one uniquely barcoded TCR beta cDNA molecule for every two T cells. Using deep sequencing normalized with unique cDNA molecular identifiers, the study measured how TCR beta repertoire diversity changes with age. The donors were split into four age groups: young (average around 17 years), middle-aged (roughly 42), aged (over 55) and long-lived (approximately 80). To avoid experimental bias, donors of different ages were distributed randomly across sequencing lanes. Using the same blood draw, the study looked at two additional independent replicas of 1 million unique cDNA reads for two donors, one aged 18 to 29 and the other aged 80 or older. What the research found in general, with its limitations: Observed TCR beta diversity per million T cells fell roughly linearly with age, and a significant reduction was already apparent by age roughly 40. Estimates of total diversity from one million sequenced T cells were regarded as lower bounds and underestimates. Compared with the aged group, the long-lived group had more naive CD4+ T cells, fewer expanded clones and increased TCR diversity, a pattern suggesting age selection. The percentage of naive T cells measured by flow cytometry correlated strongly with observed TCR beta diversity. Because donor CMV infection status was unknown, age-related changes in expanded clonotypes were potentially confounded. Bulk unsorted PBMC profiling prevented conclusive comparison of naive and antigen-experienced compartments.

Measured from the cysteine to the phenylalanine, the CDR3 is 17 residues long. Only CDR3 DNA is held: 51 bases, read in frame from base 1. CDR1 and CDR2, per the germline V gene, are MNHEY and SVGAGI. V is pruned by 5 bases and J by 4 bases, leaving 16 bases of the junction without a gene match. Systemically healthy Caucasian individuals from Russia, approximately 39 in total and aged roughly 6 to 100 years, were included as donors. Each donor gave about 9.8 milliliters of peripheral blood, drawn into EDTA-treated Vacutainer tubes. PBMCs were isolated by Ficoll-Paque density-gradient centrifugation, with at least 7 million obtained per sample. Total RNA, at least 6 micrograms per sample, was extracted from PBMCs with Trizol reagent. The percentages of naive CD45RAhigh/CD27high T cells were determined by flow cytometry on a PBMC aliquot from every donor. Library creation used 5' RACE. Sequencing was carried out with an Illumina HiSeq 2500. The second PCR ran for roughly 7 to 11 cycles and used a J-beta primer mix along with a sample-barcoded 5' primer. A template-switch 5' adaptor carrying 12 random nucleotides introduced a unique molecular identifier onto each TCR beta cDNA molecule. Each sample yielded at least 3 million CDR3-containing paired-end reads. The Mint cDNA synthesis kit, primed by a TRBC-specific oligonucleotide, was used to synthesize first-strand cDNA from all RNA. After uracil-DNA glycosylase treatment, a first 18-cycle PCR used universal primers M1SS and BC2_uni_R on all cDNA. In the original analysis: Normalization of each sample was performed by random selection of 1 million high-quality reads, each carrying a distinct molecular identifier. Reads sharing molecular identifiers were discarded rather than binned into consensus sequences. MiTCR, run with a Q25 quality threshold and the strictest error-elimination algorithm, handled CDR3 identification, clonotype clustering and error correction. A nonparametric unseen species model with Euler transformation was used to estimate a lower bound on total TCR beta diversity. TCRdb handled the public reads itself, with Q25 trimming in fastp and clone calling in MiXCR, and kept productive beta chains. Here each entry gathers all rows of one CDR3 protein and keeps the most common genes and DNA. TCRdb, not the original authors, processed these V and J calls. This sample gives 1.5 million or so distinct CDR3 sequences in total; under 55% of them show up just once. The top ten hold roughly 3.7% of the sample.

This receptor was taken from a young woman in good health. Sequenced sample: blood. The chain is encoded by TRBV6-5 joined to TRBJ1-2; TRBD1 fits 7 bases in the junction. The CDR3 region has the sequence CASSLRQGSTVLYGYTF. The bases are TGTGCCAGCAGTCTACGACAGGGCTCAACTGTACTCTATGGCTACACCTTC.